A single T cell receptor beta chain is shown here with its context. The target antigen is unknown. Naive-designated CD8 cells lacked CD45RO, were positively enriched for CCR7, and omitted terminally differentiated effector memory CD45RA+ cells. The study enrolled healthy HIV-negative adults without recent acute infections or vaccinations as donors. Once extracted for a subset, genomic DNA was divided evenly among several immunoSEQ plates. Generated by immunoSEQ multiplex PCR, the TCRdb table keeps only in-frame clones and is missing some. This table holds about 2.2 million clones, about 92% found once. After removal of 0 bases from V and 2 bases from J, the junction contained 4 bases not matched to a gene. This CDR3 comprises 17 residues. CDR1 is LNHDA and CDR2 is SQIVND in the germline V gene (reference sequence). This sample was taken from a study of shared clonotypes between healthy human individuals. The study, taken as a whole, reports: Relative to memory subsets, naive subsets generally showed larger estimated richness. Shared clonotypes: about 5% naive CD4, about 4% naive CD8, over 2% memory CD4, approximately 0.41% memory CD8.

The TCR originated in a young man in good health. Some clones in this sample may be carry-over from other donors' samples. Input material: naive CD8+ T cells from PBMCs. The V call is TRBV19, the J call TRBJ2-3; 11 nucleotides align to TRBD2. CDR3 in amino acids: CASSIDTSGSFTDTQYF. Here the CDR3 DNA reads TGTGCCAGTAGTATAGATACTAGCGGGAGTTTCACAGATACGCAGTATTTT.